This T cell receptor beta chain emerged from a study of blood T cell repertoires in COVID-19. Study in general: Samples representing acute and convalescent COVID-19 were sourced from the United States, Italy and Spain.

The CDR3 length is 14 residues. CDR1 and CDR2 (germline): SGDLS, YYNGEE. V shed 2 bases, J shed 3 bases, and the junction held 2 bases outside the gene matches. Profiled with immunoSEQ multiplex PCR; TCRdb holds only in-frame clones, not every one. The data show 400,000 to 550,000 clones, about 85% seen once. This clone has only one observation. Other DNA sequences within the sample encode an identical CDR3. Input material: PBMCs or T cells enriched from blood (not recorded which). The genes are TRBV9 and TRBJ2-7; the match to TRBD1 covers 10 bases. This TCR was recovered from a woman aged 18-30 years with acute COVID-19. DNA for the CDR3: TGTGCCAGCAGCGTGGGACAGGGGAACTACGAGCAGTACTTC. It codes for CASSVGQGNYEQYF.